This is a list of T cell receptor beta chains from one sample in a study of identical twins. MiXCR, applied by TCRdb to the 5' RACE reads, yields one record per CDR3 protein. Here the sample spans some 1,700,000 distinct CDR3 sequences, about 32% being singletons. Sequenced input: cord blood. These receptors originate from a newborn girl in good health. The CDR3 runs from the conserved cysteine through the conserved F or W. A D gene is named only where the DNA matches it firmly. Expanded clones are given a class, and other clones once, few, many or no size at all.

clone_size: few; d_call: NA; j_call: TRBJ1-6; cdr3_length: 13; v_call: TRBV20-1; cdr3_nt: TGCAGTGCCCTCAGGGGTAATAATTCACCCCTCCACTTT; cdr3_aa: CSALRGNNSPLHF
clone_size: NA; d_call: NA; j_call: TRBJ2-1; cdr3_length: 16; v_call: TRBV25-1; cdr3_nt: TGTGTCAGCAGCCTACGGGGGGCCCACTCCTACAATGAGCAGTTCTTC; cdr3_aa: CVSSLRGAHSYNEQFF
clone_size: NA; d_call: TRBD2; j_call: TRBJ2-3; cdr3_length: 14; v_call: TRBV10-3; cdr3_nt: TGTGCCATCAGTGGACTAGCCTTCACAGATACGCAGTATTTT; cdr3_aa: CAISGLAFTDTQYF
clone_size: NA; d_call: TRBD1; j_call: TRBJ1-1; cdr3_length: 13; v_call: TRBV28; cdr3_nt: TGTGCCAGCAGAACGTCACAGGGGGGTGAAGCTTTCTTT; cdr3_aa: CASRTSQGGEAFF
clone_size: NA; d_call: TRBD1; j_call: TRBJ2-1; cdr3_length: 13; v_call: TRBV12-3/TRBV12-4; cdr3_nt: TGTGCCAGCAGTAGACAGGGAACCTACGAGCAGTTCTTC; cdr3_aa: CASSRQGTYEQFF
clone_size: NA; d_call: NA; j_call: TRBJ1-2; cdr3_length: 16; v_call: TRBV27; cdr3_nt: TGTGCCAGCAGTTTCCAGGGCAGGGACCGGAACTATGGCTACACCTTC; cdr3_aa: CASSFQGRDRNYGYTF
clone_size: NA; d_call: NA; j_call: TRBJ1-6; cdr3_length: 16; v_call: TRBV6-1; cdr3_nt: TGTGCCAGCATCTTCCTCCGGAGCTCCCATAATTCACCCCTCCACTTT; cdr3_aa: CASIFLRSSHNSPLHF
clone_size: many; d_call: NA; j_call: TRBJ2-7; cdr3_length: 17; v_call: TRBV5-1; cdr3_nt: TGCGCCAGCAGCTTGGGAATTAGGAGCTCTTCTTCCTACGAGCAGTACTTC; cdr3_aa: CASSLGIRSSSSYEQYF
clone_size: NA; d_call: NA; j_call: TRBJ2-1; cdr3_length: 12; v_call: TRBV12-3/TRBV12-4; cdr3_nt: TGTGCCAGCAGTTCCGTAAAGGATGAGCAGTTCTTC; cdr3_aa: CASSSVKDEQFF
clone_size: NA; d_call: TRBD1; j_call: TRBJ2-5; cdr3_length: 15; v_call: TRBV10-3; cdr3_nt: TGTGCCATCCGAAGACAGGGAGAGCAATACAATGAGCAGTACTTC; cdr3_aa: CAIRRQGEQYNEQYF
clone_size: NA; d_call: NA; j_call: TRBJ2-5; cdr3_length: 14; v_call: TRBV4-1; cdr3_nt: TGCGCCAGCAGCCAATTAGTTGTCCAAGAGACCCAGTACTTC; cdr3_aa: CASSQLVVQETQYF
clone_size: NA; d_call: NA; j_call: TRBJ2-2; cdr3_length: 16; v_call: TRBV12-3/TRBV12-4; cdr3_nt: TGTGCCAGCAGTTTATGGGGGAGACGGGGCACCGGGGAGCTGTTTTTT; cdr3_aa: CASSLWGRRGTGELFF
clone_size: NA; d_call: NA; j_call: TRBJ2-1; cdr3_length: 13; v_call: TRBV25-1; cdr3_nt: TGTGCCAGCATGGGGGCCACCTACAATGAGCAGTTCTTC; cdr3_aa: CASMGATYNEQFF
clone_size: NA; d_call: NA; j_call: TRBJ2-7; cdr3_length: 15; v_call: TRBV3-1; cdr3_nt: TGTGCCAGCACCCCAGGGAGAATAAGGTCCTACGAGCAGTACTTC; cdr3_aa: CASTPGRIRSYEQYF
clone_size: few; d_call: NA; j_call: TRBJ2-7; cdr3_length: 16; v_call: TRBV28; cdr3_nt: TGTGCCAGCAGTCCACGTCCGACAGGCCCTAACGGCGAGCAGTACTTC; cdr3_aa: CASSPRPTGPNGEQYF
clone_size: few; d_call: TRBD2; j_call: TRBJ2-1; cdr3_length: 15; v_call: TRBV12-3/TRBV12-4; cdr3_nt: TGTGCCAGCAGTTTTACTAGCGGGAGTAGGGGTGAGCAGTTCTTC; cdr3_aa: CASSFTSGSRGEQFF
clone_size: NA; d_call: NA; j_call: TRBJ2-1; cdr3_length: 16; v_call: TRBV4-2; cdr3_nt: TGTGCCAGCAGCCAAGGGGTGGGGGGGCTCTACAATGAGCAGTTCTTC; cdr3_aa: CASSQGVGGLYNEQFF
clone_size: NA; d_call: NA; j_call: TRBJ1-2; cdr3_length: 20; v_call: TRBV6-5; cdr3_nt: TGTGCCAGCAGTTACTCCATAGTATCATCCCCAAAAGGCTGGCCCTATGGCTACACCTTC; cdr3_aa: CASSYSIVSSPKGWPYGYTF
clone_size: NA; d_call: NA; j_call: TRBJ2-3; cdr3_length: 13; v_call: TRBV6-1; cdr3_nt: TGTGCCAGCATTCCCCCCTCTTCAGATACGCAGTATTTT; cdr3_aa: CASIPPSSDTQYF
clone_size: NA; d_call: TRBD2; j_call: TRBJ2-5; cdr3_length: 14; v_call: TRBV6-2/TRBV6-3; cdr3_nt: TGTGCCAGCAGTTACGGTCCTAGCGGGGGGACCCAGTACTTC; cdr3_aa: CASSYGPSGGTQYF
clone_size: many; d_call: TRBD1; j_call: TRBJ2-7; cdr3_length: 14; v_call: TRBV3-1; cdr3_nt: TGTGCCAGCAGCCAAGGGACAGGGATCTACGAGCAGTACTTC; cdr3_aa: CASSQGTGIYEQYF
clone_size: few; d_call: TRBD1; j_call: TRBJ2-3; cdr3_length: 15; v_call: TRBV18; cdr3_nt: TGTGCCAGCTTCCCAGACAGGGAGTGGACAGATACGCAGTATTTT; cdr3_aa: CASFPDREWTDTQYF
clone_size: NA; d_call: TRBD1; j_call: TRBJ1-6; cdr3_length: 16; v_call: TRBV5-4; cdr3_nt: TGTGCCAGCAGATCCTATAGAGGGACAGGGTCTTCACCCCTCCACTTT; cdr3_aa: CASRSYRGTGSSPLHF
clone_size: few; d_call: TRBD1; j_call: TRBJ1-2; cdr3_length: 17; v_call: TRBV7-2; cdr3_nt: TGTGCCAGCAGCTTAGCGGAGCCCAGGACAGGGAGTTATGGCTACACCTTC; cdr3_aa: CASSLAEPRTGSYGYTF
clone_size: NA; d_call: NA; j_call: TRBJ2-1; cdr3_length: 15; v_call: TRBV4-1; cdr3_nt: TGCGCCAGCAGTCGGTGGGGGGACTTCTACAGTGAGCAGTTCTTC; cdr3_aa: CASSRWGDFYSEQFF
clone_size: NA; d_call: TRBD2; j_call: TRBJ2-1; cdr3_length: 14; v_call: TRBV5-1; cdr3_nt: TGCGCCAGCAGCTGGACTAGCGGGATGTATGAGCAGTTCTTC; cdr3_aa: CASSWTSGMYEQFF
clone_size: few; d_call: NA; j_call: TRBJ2-5; cdr3_length: 15; v_call: TRBV5-1; cdr3_nt: TGCGCCAGCAGCCAGGGCCCTGGGCGCCAAGAGACCCAGTACTTC; cdr3_aa: CASSQGPGRQETQYF
clone_size: NA; d_call: NA; j_call: TRBJ2-5; cdr3_length: 15; v_call: TRBV6-1; cdr3_nt: TGTGCCAGCAGCCTCATCCGGGACACATACAATGAGCAGTACTTC; cdr3_aa: CASSLIRDTYNEQYF
clone_size: NA; d_call: TRBD1; j_call: TRBJ1-2; cdr3_length: 14; v_call: TRBV20-1; cdr3_nt: TGCAGTGCTAGAGATAACAGGGGAGGCTATGGCTACACCTTC; cdr3_aa: CSARDNRGGYGYTF
clone_size: NA; d_call: NA; j_call: TRBJ2-3; cdr3_length: 15; v_call: TRBV24-1; cdr3_nt: TGTGCCACCAGTGAGGGACCCCGAGGCACAGATACGCAGTATTTT; cdr3_aa: CATSEGPRGTDTQYF
clone_size: NA; d_call: TRBD1; j_call: TRBJ1-4; cdr3_length: 12; v_call: TRBV20-1; cdr3_nt: TGCAGCTTACAGGGGGCAGGGGAAAAACTGTTTTTT; cdr3_aa: CSLQGAGEKLFF
clone_size: NA; d_call: TRBD1; j_call: TRBJ1-1; cdr3_length: 15; v_call: TRBV25-1; cdr3_nt: TGTGCCAGCAGTGACTCCCGGACAGGGGGCACTGAAGCTTTCTTT; cdr3_aa: CASSDSRTGGTEAFF
clone_size: NA; d_call: NA; j_call: TRBJ1-1; cdr3_length: 14; v_call: TRBV6-1; cdr3_nt: TGTGCCAGCAGTCCCGGAGTCTGGGGAACTGAAGCTTTCTTT; cdr3_aa: CASSPGVWGTEAFF
clone_size: NA; d_call: TRBD1; j_call: TRBJ1-2; cdr3_length: 14; v_call: TRBV29-1; cdr3_nt: TGCAGCGTTGAAGAACAGGGGTCGGGCTATGGCTACACCTTC; cdr3_aa: CSVEEQGSGYGYTF
clone_size: many; d_call: NA; j_call: TRBJ2-3; cdr3_length: 16; v_call: TRBV29-1; cdr3_nt: TGCAGCGTTGTAGGCACTAGGGGTCTAGCCACAGATACGCAGTATTTT; cdr3_aa: CSVVGTRGLATDTQYF
clone_size: NA; d_call: TRBD2; j_call: TRBJ2-7; cdr3_length: 16; v_call: TRBV6-4; cdr3_nt: TGTGCCAGCAGTGACTTAGCGGGCGCTACCCACAATGAGCAGTACTTC; cdr3_aa: CASSDLAGATHNEQYF
clone_size: NA; d_call: NA; j_call: TRBJ2-1; cdr3_length: 12; v_call: TRBV12-3/TRBV12-4; cdr3_nt: TGTGCCAGCAGAGACAGGCCCAATGAGCAGTTCTTC; cdr3_aa: CASRDRPNEQFF